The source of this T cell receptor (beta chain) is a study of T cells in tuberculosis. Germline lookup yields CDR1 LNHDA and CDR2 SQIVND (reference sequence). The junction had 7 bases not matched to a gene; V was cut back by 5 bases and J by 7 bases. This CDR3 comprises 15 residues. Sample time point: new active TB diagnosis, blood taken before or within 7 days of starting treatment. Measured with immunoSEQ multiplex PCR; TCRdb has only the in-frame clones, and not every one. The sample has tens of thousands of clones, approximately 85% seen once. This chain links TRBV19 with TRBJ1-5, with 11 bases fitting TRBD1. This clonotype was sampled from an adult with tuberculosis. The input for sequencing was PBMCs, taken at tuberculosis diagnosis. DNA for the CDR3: TGTGCCAGTAGTCCCCGGGACAGGGGGTGGCAGCCCCAGCATTTT. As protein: CASSPRDRGWQPQHF.